This T cell receptor beta chain derives from a study of T cells after yellow fever vaccination. Notes on the study in general: From the bulk population, abundant clonotypes could contaminate and appear within FACS-sorted repertoires.

Trimming took 7 bases from V and 5 from J, leaving 15 bases between them. The CDR3 consists of 14 residues. Germline values: CDR1 MNHEY, CDR2 SMNVEV (reference sequence). This clonotype turned up a few times. Its antigen is as yet unknown. Using its own MiXCR run on the 5' RACE reads, TCRdb lists one record per CDR3 protein. The repertoire holds 300,000 to 400,000 distinct CDR3 sequences, with approximately 4.2% as singletons. The receptor was derived from a man aged 18 to 30 who received the YFV17D yellow fever vaccine. The source material was PBMCs, sampled 5 days after the yellow fever booster vaccination. This chain links TRBV27 with TRBJ2-1; D not resolved. The CDR3 sequence: CASKAGHWNNEQFF. The CDR3 coding sequence is TGTGCCAGCAAAGCTGGGCACTGGAACAATGAGCAGTTCTTC.